What follows is one TCR beta chain and its context. This sample stems from a study of blood T cell repertoires in COVID-19. Study information: In each case, the material was cDNA or gDNA derived from T cells, B-cell-depleted T cells, or PBMCs.

Trimming removed 6 bases from V and 2 bases from J, with 17 bases in between. The length of the CDR3 is 15 residues. Germline V lookup: CDR1 SGHTA, CDR2 FQGNSA. Authors' processing steps: For nucleated cells, counts were estimated from reference gene primer amplification. The data were produced by immunoSEQ multiplex PCR, yet TCRdb's version contains in-frame clones alone and is incomplete. V and J calls and clone size are copied from that table; D and trimming were computed from the DNA. The data show about 210,000 clones, 89% seen once. This receptor was identified in a woman aged 40 to 55 with acute or convalescent COVID-19. The sequenced sample consisted of peripheral blood. The chain carries TRBV7-2 and TRBJ2-7, with D perhaps matching TRBD1 (6 bases). The chain's CDR3 is CASSPQRGYTYEQYV. In nucleotides, the CDR3 is TGTGCCAGCAGTCCTCAAAGGGGGTACACCTACGAGCAGTACGTC.